This TCR beta chain appears in the sequencing data of a study of control samples from healthy donors and cancer patients. Assay used: immunoSEQ multiplex PCR; TCRdb lists only in-frame clones, some missing. The sample lists under 200,000 clones, 85% to 95% occurring once. The sequence was obtained from a woman in her 40s in good health. What was sequenced was blood.

CDR3 bases: TGTGCCAGCAGCTTAGGAGGGACAGCCGGGAACATTCAGTACTTC. Translation gives CASSLGGTAGNIQYF. The chain links TRBV11-2 to TRBJ2-4; 7 positions agree with TRBD1. V shed 1 base and J 7 bases; nucleotides not matched to a gene: 7. CDR3 length: 15 residues. Looked up from germline, CDR1 is SGHAT and CDR2 is FQNNGV.